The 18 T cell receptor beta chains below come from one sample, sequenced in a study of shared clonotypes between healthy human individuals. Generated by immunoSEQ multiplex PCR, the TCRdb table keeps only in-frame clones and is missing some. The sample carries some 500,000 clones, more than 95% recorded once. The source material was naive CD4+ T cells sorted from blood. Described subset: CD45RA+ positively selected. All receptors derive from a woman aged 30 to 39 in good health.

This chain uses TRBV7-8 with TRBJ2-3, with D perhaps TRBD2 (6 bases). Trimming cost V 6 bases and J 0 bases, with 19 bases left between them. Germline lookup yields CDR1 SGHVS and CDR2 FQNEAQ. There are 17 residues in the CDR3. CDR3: CASRLTRAGSSTDTQYF. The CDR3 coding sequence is TGTGCCAGCAGGTTAACGAGGGCGGGGTCTAGCACAGATACGCAGTATTTT.

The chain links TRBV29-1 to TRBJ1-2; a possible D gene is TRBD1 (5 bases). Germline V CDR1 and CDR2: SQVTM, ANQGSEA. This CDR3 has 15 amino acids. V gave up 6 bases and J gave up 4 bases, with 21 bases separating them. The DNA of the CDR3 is TGCAGCGTCGATGGGGGAGGGTCCTGGGGCTATGGCTACACCTTC. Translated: CSVDGGGSWGYGYTF.

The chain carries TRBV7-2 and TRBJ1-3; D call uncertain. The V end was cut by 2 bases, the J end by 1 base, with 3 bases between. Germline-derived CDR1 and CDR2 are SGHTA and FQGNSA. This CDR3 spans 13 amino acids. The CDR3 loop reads CASSLTSGNTIYF. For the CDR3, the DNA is TGTGCCAGCAGCTTAACGTCTGGAAACACCATATATTTT.

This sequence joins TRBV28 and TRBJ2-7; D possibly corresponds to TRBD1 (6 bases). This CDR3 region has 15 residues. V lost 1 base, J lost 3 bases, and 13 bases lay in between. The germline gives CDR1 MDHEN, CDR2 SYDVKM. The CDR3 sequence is CASSLLGDILYEQYF. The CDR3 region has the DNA TGTGCCAGCAGTTTATTGGGGGACATTCTCTACGAGCAGTACTTC.

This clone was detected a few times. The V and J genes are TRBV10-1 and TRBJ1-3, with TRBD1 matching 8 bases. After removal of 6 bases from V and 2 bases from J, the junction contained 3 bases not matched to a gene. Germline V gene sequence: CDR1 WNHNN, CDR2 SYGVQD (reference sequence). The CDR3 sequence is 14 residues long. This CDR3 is CASRSTGAGNTIYF. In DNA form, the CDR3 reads TGCGCCAGCAGATCGACAGGGGCTGGAAACACCATATATTTT.

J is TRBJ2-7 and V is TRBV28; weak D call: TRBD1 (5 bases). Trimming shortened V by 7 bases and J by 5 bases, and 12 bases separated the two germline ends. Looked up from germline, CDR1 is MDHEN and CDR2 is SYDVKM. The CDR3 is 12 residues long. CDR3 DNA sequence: TGTGCCAGCACCCAGGGATTCAACGAGCAGTACTTC. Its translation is CASTQGFNEQYF.

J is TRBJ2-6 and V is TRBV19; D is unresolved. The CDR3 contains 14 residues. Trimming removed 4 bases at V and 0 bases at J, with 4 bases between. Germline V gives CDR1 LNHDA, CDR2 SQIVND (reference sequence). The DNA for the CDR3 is TGTGCCAGTAGTAGCGACTCTGGGGCCAACGTCCTGACTTTC. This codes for CASSSDSGANVLTF.

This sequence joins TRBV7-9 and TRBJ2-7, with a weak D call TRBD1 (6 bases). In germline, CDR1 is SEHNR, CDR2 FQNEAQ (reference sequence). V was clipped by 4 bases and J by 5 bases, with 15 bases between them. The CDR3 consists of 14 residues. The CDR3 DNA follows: TGTGCCAGCAGCTCGAACAGGGATTACGACGAGCAGTACTTC. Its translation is CASSSNRDYDEQYF.

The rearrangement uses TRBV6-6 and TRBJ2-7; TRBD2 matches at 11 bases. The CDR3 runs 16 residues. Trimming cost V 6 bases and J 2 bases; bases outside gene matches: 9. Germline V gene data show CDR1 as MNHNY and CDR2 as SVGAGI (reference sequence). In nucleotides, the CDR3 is TGTGCCAGCAGCGACCCTGTAGCGGGAGGGACCTACGAGCAGTACTTC. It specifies CASSDPVAGGTYEQYF.

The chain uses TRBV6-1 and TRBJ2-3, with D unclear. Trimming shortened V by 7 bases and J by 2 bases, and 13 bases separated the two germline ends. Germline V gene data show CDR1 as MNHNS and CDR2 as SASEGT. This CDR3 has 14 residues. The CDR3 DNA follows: TGTGCCAGCACCGGCGGCAGAAACACAGATACGCAGTATTTT. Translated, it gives CASTGGRNTDTQYF.

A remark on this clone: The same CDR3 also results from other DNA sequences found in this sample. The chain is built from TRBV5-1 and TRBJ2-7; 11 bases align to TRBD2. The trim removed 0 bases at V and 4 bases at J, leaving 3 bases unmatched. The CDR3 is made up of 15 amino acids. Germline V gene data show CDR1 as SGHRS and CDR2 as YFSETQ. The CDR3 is CASSLGLAGLYEQYF. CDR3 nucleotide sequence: TGCGCCAGCAGCTTGGGACTAGCGGGACTGTACGAGCAGTACTTC.

The CDR3 protein is CASSPRLRSGANVLTF. The DNA of the CDR3 is TGTGCCAGCAGTCCCCGTTTGCGCTCTGGGGCCAACGTCCTGACTTTC. The gene calls are TRBV7-6 and TRBJ2-6; no clear D. With 6 bases removed from V and 0 bases from J, the gap between germline ends came to 12 bases. The germline CDR1 and CDR2 sequences are SGHVS and FNYEAQ. The CDR3 contains 16 residues.

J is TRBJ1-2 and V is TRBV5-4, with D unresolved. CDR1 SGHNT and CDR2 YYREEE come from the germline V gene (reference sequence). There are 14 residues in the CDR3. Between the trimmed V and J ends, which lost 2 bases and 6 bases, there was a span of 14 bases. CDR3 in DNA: TGTGCCAGCAGCTTTTTTGGAGTTTCTCATGGCTACACCTTC. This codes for CASSFFGVSHGYTF.

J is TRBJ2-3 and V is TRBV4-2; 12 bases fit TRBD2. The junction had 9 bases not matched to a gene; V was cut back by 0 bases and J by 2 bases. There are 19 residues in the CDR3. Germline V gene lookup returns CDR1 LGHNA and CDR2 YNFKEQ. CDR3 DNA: TGTGCCAGCAGCCAAGATTTCCTAGCGGGAGGGAGTCTCACAGATACGCAGTATTTT. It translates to CASSQDFLAGGSLTDTQYF.

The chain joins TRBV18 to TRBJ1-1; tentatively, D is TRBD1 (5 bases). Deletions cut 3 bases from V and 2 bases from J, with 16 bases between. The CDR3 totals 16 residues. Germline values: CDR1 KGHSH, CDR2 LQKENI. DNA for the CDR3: TGTGCCAGCTCACCCGCTCTCCAGGGTGGTAACACTGAAGCTTTCTTT. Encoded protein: CASSPALQGGNTEAFF.

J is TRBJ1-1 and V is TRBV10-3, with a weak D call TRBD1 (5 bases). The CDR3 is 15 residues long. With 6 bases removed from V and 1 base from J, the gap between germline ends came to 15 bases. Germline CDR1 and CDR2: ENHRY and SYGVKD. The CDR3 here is CAISREAGRNTEAFF. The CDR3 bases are TGTGCCATCAGCAGAGAGGCAGGGAGGAACACTGAAGCTTTCTTT.

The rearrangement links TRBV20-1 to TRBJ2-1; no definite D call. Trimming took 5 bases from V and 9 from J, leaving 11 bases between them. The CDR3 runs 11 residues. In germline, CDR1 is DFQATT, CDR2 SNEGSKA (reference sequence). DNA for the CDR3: TGCAGTGCTCGAAGAACGGGTGAGCAGTTCTTC. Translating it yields CSARRTGEQFF.

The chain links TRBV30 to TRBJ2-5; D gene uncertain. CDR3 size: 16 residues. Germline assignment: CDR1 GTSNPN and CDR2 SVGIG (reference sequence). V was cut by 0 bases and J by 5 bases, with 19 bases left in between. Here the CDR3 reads CAWSVPTSAPQETQYF. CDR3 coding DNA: TGTGCCTGGAGTGTACCGACTTCTGCCCCCCAGGAGACCCAGTACTTC. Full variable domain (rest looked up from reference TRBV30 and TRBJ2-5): SQTIHQWPATLVQPVGSPLSLECTVEGTSNPNLYWYRQAAGRGLQLLFYSVGIGQISSEVPQNLSASRPQDRQFILSSKKLLLSDSGFYLCAWSVPTSAPQETQYFGPGTRLLVL.